The 32 T cell receptor beta chains listed next were all sequenced from one sample in a study of T cell changes during pregnancy in multiple sclerosis. Sequencing used immunoSEQ multiplex PCR; TCRdb keeps in-frame clones, though not all of them. The sample records 60,000 to 90,000 clones, approximately 94% being singletons. The sample in question was peripheral blood, obtained after pregnancy. The receptors come from a female donor in good health, enrolled as a control in a pregnancy study.

The chain has TRBV2 and TRBJ2-7; 9 bases align to TRBD1. The CDR3 covers 13 residues. Germline values: CDR1 SNHLY, CDR2 FYNNEI. Trimming at V came to 8 bases and at J to 5 bases, leaving 7 bases not matched to a gene. The CDR3 loop reads CASCWDRDHEQYF. CDR3 coding DNA: TGTGCCAGCTGTTGGGACAGGGACCACGAGCAGTACTTC. Complete variable domain (other parts from reference TRBV2 and TRBJ2-7): EPEVTQTPSHQVTQMGQEVILRCVPISNHLYFYWYRQILGQKVEFLVSFYNNEISEKSEIFDDQFSVERPDGSNFTLKIRSTKLEDSAMYFCASCWDRDHEQYFGPGTRLTVT.

The chain uses TRBV9 and TRBJ1-3, with 9 bases lining up with TRBD1. Per germline, CDR1 SGDLS and CDR2 YYNGEE. The CDR3 runs to 15 residues. V gave up 3 bases and J gave up 2 bases; unmatched junction bases: 3. In nucleotides, the CDR3 is TGTGCCAGCAGCGCGACAGGGGGTACTGGAAACACCATATATTTT. It is translated as CASSATGGTGNTIYF.

The chain has TRBV4-1 and TRBJ1-2, with no clear D. Trimming pared 5 bases from V and 0 bases from J, leaving 13 bases between. Germline lookup yields CDR1 MGHRA and CDR2 YSYEKL. The CDR3 spans 15 residues. The CDR3 DNA reads TGCGCCAGCAGCGCTCCCCTCACAACTAACTATGGCTACACCTTC. Protein: CASSAPLTTNYGYTF.

The chain couples TRBV11-2 to TRBJ1-4; D is possibly TRBD1 (5 bases). The V end lost 1 base, the J end lost 8 bases, and 26 bases lay between the germline ends. The CDR3 has 19 amino acids. CDR1 is SGHAT and CDR2 is FQNNGV in the germline V gene. CDR3 nucleotide sequence: TGTGCCAGCAGCTTAGGATCAGGAGGGGAGTGGGTTTGGGAAGAAAAACTGTTTTTT. The encoded protein is CASSLGSGGEWVWEEKLFF.

The J gene is TRBJ2-3, the V gene TRBV30; weak D call: TRBD1 (6 bases). The CDR3 spans 15 residues. The germline CDR1 and CDR2 sequences are GTSNPN and SVGIG (reference sequence). With 4 bases removed from V and 3 bases from J, the gap between germline ends came to 17 bases. The CDR3 nucleotides read TGTGCCTGGACCATGGGGCAGGGGCCTACAGATACGCAGTATTTT. Residues: CAWTMGQGPTDTQYF.

This chain connects TRBV12-5 to TRBJ2-3, with TRBD1 identical over 7 bases. The CDR3 has 15 residues. Unmatched junction bases numbered 9, after V lost 6 bases and J lost 3 bases. Germline V gene data show CDR1 as LGHNT and CDR2 as FRNRAP. The CDR3 DNA follows: TGTGCTAGTGGCCGAGGGGGCGCGATTACAGATACGCAGTATTTT. Translated: CASGRGGAITDTQYF. Filled out from reference TRBV12-5 and TRBJ2-3, the complete variable domain reads DARVTQTPRHKVTEMGQEVTMRCQPILGHNTVFWYRQTMMQGLELLAYFRNRAPLDDSGMPKDRFSAEMPDATLATLKIQPSEPRDSAVYFCASGRGGAITDTQYFGPGTRLTVL.

The DNA of the CDR3 is TGTGCCTGGAGTGGGGTGACAGGGGGAGTCTACACCTTC. This codes for CAWSGVTGGVYTF. The chain joins TRBV30 to TRBJ1-2; TRBD1 aligns across 9 bases. J gave up 10 bases and V 1 base, and 7 bases lay outside the gene matches. Germline V gene sequence: CDR1 GTSNPN, CDR2 SVGIG (reference sequence). This CDR3 has 13 residues.

This chain uses TRBV6-5 with TRBJ2-3; 8 positions match TRBD2. The V gene's germline CDR1 is MNHEY and CDR2 SVGAGI. The V segment lost 0 bases and the J segment 2 bases; nucleotides outside the gene matches: 4. The CDR3 is 16 residues long. In nucleotides, the CDR3 is TGTGCCAGCAGTTACTCCCGGACTAGCTTCACAGATACGCAGTATTTT. Its translation: CASSYSRTSFTDTQYF.

V gene TRBV28 combines with J gene TRBJ2-3; a possible D gene is TRBD1 (5 bases). The CDR3 consists of 15 residues. The V gene lost 4 bases and the J gene lost 3 bases, with 14 bases spanning the gap. CDR1 MDHEN and CDR2 SYDVKM come from the germline V gene. The CDR3 region is CASSWGERGTDTQYF. DNA for the CDR3: TGTGCCAGCAGTTGGGGCGAACGAGGTACAGATACGCAGTATTTT.

The V call is TRBV7-2, the J call TRBJ2-1; TRBD2 matches at 7 bases. CDR3 length equals 16 residues. CDR1 and CDR2 from the germline V gene are SGHTA and FQGNSA. Trimming removed 5 bases from V and 9 bases from J; junction bases left unmatched: 16. The DNA for the CDR3 is TGTGCCAGCAGCACCTACTCTAGCGGCCCGGCAGGTGAGCAGTTCTTC. Translating gives CASSTYSSGPAGEQFF.

The chain links TRBV5-4 to TRBJ1-1; possible D gene TRBD1, 5 bases. Trimming took off 4 bases at V and 1 base at J, with 14 bases between the two ends. The CDR3 is 15 residues long. Germline V gene lookup returns CDR1 SGHNT and CDR2 YYREEE (reference sequence). CDR3 sequence: CASSTPGKTNTEAFF. The CDR3 nucleotides read TGTGCCAGCAGCACACCAGGGAAAACGAACACTGAAGCTTTCTTT. The variable domain in full, with the rest retrieved from reference TRBV5-4 and TRBJ1-1, is ETGVTQSPTHLIKTRGQQVTLRCSSQSGHNTVSWYQQALGQGPQFIFQYYREEENGRGNFPPRFSGLQFPNYSSELNVNALELDDSALYLCASSTPGKTNTEAFFGQGTRLTVV.

The genes are TRBV9 and TRBJ1-2; D perhaps matches TRBD1 (5 bases). V lost 1 base and J 7 bases, leaving 11 bases between the germline ends. The germline CDR1 and CDR2 sequences are SGDLS and YYNGEE. The length of the CDR3 is 13 residues. CDR3 nucleotides: TGTGCCAGCAGCGTAACAGGCAACGGTGGCTACACCTTC. Residues: CASSVTGNGGYTF. The entire variable domain, with the rest obtained from reference TRBV9 and TRBJ1-2, is as follows: DSGVTQTPKHLITATGQRVTLRCSPRSGDLSVYWYQQSLDQGLQFLIQYYNGEERAKGNILERFSAQQFPDLHSELNLSSLELGDSALYFCASSVTGNGGYTFGSGTRLTVV.

The chain couples TRBV18 to TRBJ2-7; TRBD1 might be the D (5 bases). Trimming took off 2 bases at V and 1 base at J, with 12 bases between the two ends. CDR1 and CDR2 (germline): KGHSH, LQKENI. The CDR3 loop spans 15 amino acids. The CDR3: CASSPRGVPSYEQYF. CDR3 bases: TGTGCCAGCTCACCAAGGGGTGTCCCATCCTACGAGCAGTACTTC. Full variable domain (remainder filled in from reference TRBV18 and TRBJ2-7): NAGVMQNPRHLVRRRGQEARLRCSPMKGHSHVYWYRQLPEEGLKFMVYLQKENIIDESGMPKERFSAEFPKEGPSILRIQQVVRGDSAAYFCASSPRGVPSYEQYFGPGTRLTVT.

The V gene is TRBV5-1, the J gene TRBJ2-5; TRBD2 matches at 9 bases. The J segment lost 5 bases and the V segment lost 4 bases, leaving 9 bases of the junction unmatched. Looked up from germline, CDR1 is SGHRS and CDR2 is YFSETQ. The CDR3 has 15 amino acids. CDR3 bases: TGCGCCAGCAGCCCCAGGGCTAGCGGGAAGGAGACCCAGTACTTC. The encoded protein is CASSPRASGKETQYF.

V usage is TRBV7-9 and J usage is TRBJ2-1; 9 nucleotides line up with TRBD2. Germline CDR1 and CDR2: SEHNR and FQNEAQ (reference sequence). The CDR3 covers 16 residues. J lost 5 bases, V lost 1 base, and 6 bases had no gene match. The CDR3 region is CASSLGLAGPHNEQFF. CDR3 DNA: TGTGCCAGCAGCTTAGGGCTAGCGGGACCGCACAATGAGCAGTTCTTC.

The V call is TRBV6-1, the J call TRBJ1-5; D remains ambiguous. Deletions cut 2 bases from V and 2 bases from J, with 10 bases between. CDR3 length: 15 amino acids. The germline V gene encodes CDR1 MNHNS and CDR2 SASEGT. The CDR3: CASSERLGRNQPQHF. The CDR3 DNA is TGTGCCAGCAGTGAAAGATTGGGCCGCAATCAGCCCCAGCATTTT.

The chain combines TRBV11-2 with TRBJ2-3; the D gene is possibly TRBD2 (6 bases). The V gene's germline CDR1 is SGHAT and CDR2 FQNNGV. CDR3 size: 16 residues. Trimming shortened V by 5 bases and J by 4 bases, and 19 bases separated the two germline ends. The CDR3, as DNA: TGTGCCAGCAGCCCACGACTAGGGGACGGTCCAGATACGCAGTATTTT. The encoded protein is CASSPRLGDGPDTQYF.

This chain links TRBV7-8 with TRBJ2-7; D unresolved. The CDR3 contains 15 residues. V lost 1 base, J lost 2 bases, and 12 bases lay in between. CDR1 is SGHVS, CDR2 FQNEAQ, per germline. CDR3 in DNA: TGTGCCAGCAGCTTAGAGGTACAGTTAACCTACGAGCAGTACTTC. It specifies CASSLEVQLTYEQYF.

The V call is TRBV13, the J call TRBJ2-3; D remains ambiguous. Trimming cost V 8 bases and J 2 bases, with 8 bases left between them. The germline V gene has CDR1 PRHDT and CDR2 FYEKMQ (reference sequence). The CDR3 is 12 amino acids. The CDR3 sequence: CASAANTDTQYF. The CDR3 bases are TGTGCCAGCGCTGCGAACACAGATACGCAGTATTTT.

This chain joins TRBV27 and TRBJ2-4; 8 nucleotides align to TRBD1. After removal of 6 bases from V and 1 base from J, the junction contained 8 bases not matched to a gene. There are 16 residues in the CDR3. The germline gives CDR1 MNHEY, CDR2 SMNVEV (reference sequence). In DNA, the CDR3 is TGTGCCAGCAGCTGGACAGGGACCATGGCCAAAAACATTCAGTACTTC. Translating gives CASSWTGTMAKNIQYF.

This sequence joins TRBV11-1 and TRBJ2-5, with 9 bases aligning to TRBD1. The germline gives CDR1 SGHAT, CDR2 FQDESV (reference sequence). The CDR3 spans 14 residues. The trim removed 5 bases at V and 12 bases at J, leaving 13 bases unmatched. The CDR3 region is CASSKTTLRTGEYF. In DNA form, the CDR3 reads TGTGCCAGCAGCAAGACGACCCTGAGGACAGGGGAGTACTTC. Combining the CDR3 with reference TRBV11-1 and TRBJ2-5 gives the whole variable domain EAEVAQSPRYKITEKSQAVAFWCDPISGHATLYWYRQILGQGPELLVQFQDESVVDDSQLPKDRFSAERLKGVDSTLKIQPAELGDSAMYLCASSKTTLRTGEYFGPGTRLLVL.

This chain links TRBV5-1 with TRBJ2-1; D is perhaps TRBD1 (6 bases). V dropped 3 bases and J dropped 12 bases, with 16 bases sitting between them. The CDR3 sequence is 13 residues long. CDR1 is SGHRS and CDR2 is YFSETQ in the germline V gene. The CDR3 DNA is TGCGCCAGCAGCTGGGGGCTAGAAGGGGTGCAGTTCTTC. Protein sequence: CASSWGLEGVQFF. The complete variable domain, with remaining parts taken from reference TRBV5-1 and TRBJ2-1, reads KAGVTQTPRYLIKTRGQQVTLSCSPISGHRSVSWYQQTPGQGLQFLFEYFSETQRNKGNFPGRFSGRQFSNSRSEMNVSTLELGDSALYLCASSWGLEGVQFFGPGTRLTVL.

For this clone: Germline and junction disagree at one end, which may indicate a read error. This chain joins TRBV12-5 and TRBJ1-1; 8 bases fit TRBD1. Looked up from germline, CDR1 is LGHNT and CDR2 is FRNRAP. This CDR3 spans 12 amino acids. CDR3 DNA: TGTGCTAGTGGTTTGGACCAGGGGGCCCCTCTCTTT. Protein sequence: CASGLDQGAPLF.

The V gene is TRBV7-3, the J gene TRBJ2-7, with D unclear. Trimming cost V 5 bases and J 4 bases, with 12 bases left between them. The germline CDR1 and CDR2 sequences are SGHTA and FQGTGA. The CDR3 runs to 13 residues. The CDR3 region has the DNA TGTGCCAGCAGCGGCTATACAGCTTACGAGCAGTACTTC. It specifies CASSGYTAYEQYF.

The chain couples TRBV6-4 to TRBJ2-2, with TRBD1 identical over 10 bases. CDR3 length: 17 amino acids. Trimming took 4 bases from V and 7 from J; bases not matched to a gene: 12. The germline V gene has CDR1 MRHNA and CDR2 SNTAGT. The CDR3 loop reads CASSGGNRDRGHGELFF. The CDR3 DNA is TGTGCCAGCAGTGGGGGGAACCGGGACAGGGGACACGGGGAGCTGTTTTTT.

The J gene is TRBJ2-3, the V gene TRBV30; TRBD2 aligns across 8 bases. From germline, CDR1 is GTSNPN and CDR2 SVGIG (reference sequence). The CDR3 has 13 amino acids. V shed 4 bases, J shed 5 bases, and the junction held 5 bases outside the gene matches. The CDR3: CAWTRLAGDTQYF. In nucleotides, the CDR3 is TGTGCCTGGACACGCCTAGCGGGAGATACGCAGTATTTT.

This clone was seen more than once but under ten times. The chain uses TRBV6-1 and TRBJ2-7, with 12 bases aligning to TRBD1. The CDR3 has 15 amino acids. CDR1 and CDR2 (germline): MNHNS, SASEGT. V was pared by 5 bases and J by 2 bases, with 4 bases of the junction left unmatched. Here the CDR3 DNA reads TGTGCCAGCAGTTCCGGGACAGGGGGCCCCTACGAGCAGTACTTC. Its protein product is CASSSGTGGPYEQYF.

J is TRBJ1-2 and V is TRBV6-5; D not resolved. There are 13 residues in the CDR3. Germline V gene sequence: CDR1 MNHEY, CDR2 SVGAGI. Trimming took off 8 bases at V and 5 bases at J, with 15 bases between the two ends. The CDR3 bases are TGTGCCAGCGGCCTCCAGAGGCCTTATGGCTACACCTTC. Protein: CASGLQRPYGYTF.

The rearrangement links TRBV7-8 to TRBJ1-1; no firm D call. CDR3 length equals 13 residues. The V gene's germline CDR1 is SGHVS and CDR2 FQNEAQ. V was trimmed by 0 bases and J by 5 bases, leaving 7 bases between them. This chain's CDR3 is CASSLALSTEAFF. CDR3 nucleotide sequence: TGTGCCAGCAGCTTAGCCCTATCAACTGAAGCTTTCTTT.

The chain is built from TRBV4-1 and TRBJ2-3; 10 bases agree with TRBD2. The germline V gene has CDR1 MGHRA and CDR2 YSYEKL. The V segment lost 4 bases and the J segment 3 bases; nucleotides outside the gene matches: 13. The CDR3 loop spans 18 amino acids. CDR3 DNA sequence: TGCGCCAGCAGCCCCCCGACTGGGGCTAGCGGGGGTACAGATACGCAGTATTTT. Translating gives CASSPPTGASGGTDTQYF.

The rearrangement joins TRBV27 to TRBJ1-2, with 9 bases that match TRBD1. Trimming removed 3 bases from V and 6 bases from J; junction bases left unmatched: 5. Germline V gives CDR1 MNHEY, CDR2 SMNVEV (reference sequence). CDR3 length: 14 residues. The CDR3 nucleotides read TGTGCCAGCAGTTTCACAGGGGGCGTCAATGGCTACACCTTC. This encodes CASSFTGGVNGYTF.

V and J are TRBV9 and TRBJ2-5; the match to TRBD2 covers 9 bases. The length of the CDR3 is 18 residues. Germline values: CDR1 SGDLS, CDR2 YYNGEE. V was pared by 0 bases and J by 4 bases, with 13 bases of the junction left unmatched. CDR3 in DNA: TGTGCCAGCAGCGTAGGTCGGGTTAGCGGGGGAAAATCAGAGACCCAGTACTTC. As protein: CASSVGRVSGGKSETQYF.